This T cell receptor beta chain was identified during a study of T cells expressing NK-cell markers. About the research overall: According to the study, TCR beta repertoires originated from sorted CD3+CD56+NKG2C+, CD3+CD56+NKG2C- and CD3+CD56-NKG2C+ T cells. Study observations and caveats: The same clonotypes also predominated in the CD3+CD56-NKG2C+ fraction of a handful of donors. Unclear, still, was the HCMV specificity of the expanded NKG2C+ T cell clones.

The length of the CDR3 is 14 residues. Per the germline V gene, CDR1 is KGHSH and CDR2 is LQKENI. TCRdb re-called the 5' RACE reads and shows each CDR3 protein once, DNA omitted. The sample's table shows about 300,000 distinct CDR3 sequences. Concerning this clonotype itself: As yet, its antigen is unknown.

The chain links TRBV18 to TRBJ2-1; the D call from TCRdb, TRBD2, cannot be confirmed without DNA. The sample consisted of blood T cells: a sorted CD56 or NKG2C T cell subset, CD4+ or CD8+ T cells, or bulk PBMC T cells (not recorded which). The clonotype originates from a woman aged 18-70 years in good health. The CDR3 spells CASRYARDDHEQFF.